This T cell receptor beta chain was recovered during a study of blood T cell repertoires in COVID-19. V shed 7 bases, J shed 7 bases, and the junction held 3 bases outside the gene matches. This CDR3 has 14 amino acids. Germline CDR1 and CDR2: MNHEY and SMNVEV (reference sequence). The table came from immunoSEQ multiplex PCR; TCRdb's copy has only in-frame clones and leaves some out. This table has about 120,000 clones, around 81% appearing once. The source is a man aged 25-45 years with COVID-19, enrolled during active disease. The chain combines TRBV27 with TRBJ2-1, with 14 bases aligning to TRBD2. What was sequenced was peripheral blood. The CDR3 region has the DNA TGTGCCAGCAAGGGACTAGCGGGAGAAAATGAGCAGTTCTTC. It yields the protein CASKGLAGENEQFF.